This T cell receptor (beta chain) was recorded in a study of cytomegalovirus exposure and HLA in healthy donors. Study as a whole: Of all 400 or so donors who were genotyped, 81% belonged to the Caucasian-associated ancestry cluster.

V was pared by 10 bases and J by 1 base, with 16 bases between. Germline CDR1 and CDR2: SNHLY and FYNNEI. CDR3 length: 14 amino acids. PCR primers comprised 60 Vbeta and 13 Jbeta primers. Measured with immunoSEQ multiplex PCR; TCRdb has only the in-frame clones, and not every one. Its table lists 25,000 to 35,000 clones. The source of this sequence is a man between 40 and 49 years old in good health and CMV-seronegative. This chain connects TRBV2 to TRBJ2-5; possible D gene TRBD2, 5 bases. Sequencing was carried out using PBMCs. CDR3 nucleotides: TGTGCCAATGGACTTCTAGTCGTCCAAGAGACCCAGTACTTC. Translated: CANGLLVVQETQYF.